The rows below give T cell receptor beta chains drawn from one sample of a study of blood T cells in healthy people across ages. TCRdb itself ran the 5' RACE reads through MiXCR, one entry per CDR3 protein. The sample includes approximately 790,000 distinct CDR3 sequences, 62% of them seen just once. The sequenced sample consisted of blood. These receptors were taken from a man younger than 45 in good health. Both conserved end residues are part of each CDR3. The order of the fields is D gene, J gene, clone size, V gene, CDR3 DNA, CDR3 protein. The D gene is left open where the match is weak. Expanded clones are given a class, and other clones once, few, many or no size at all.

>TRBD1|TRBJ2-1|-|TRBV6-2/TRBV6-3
TGTGCCAGCAGCTCCAACGCCGGGACAGGGAACTACAATGAGCAGTTCTTC
CASSSNAGTGNYNEQFF
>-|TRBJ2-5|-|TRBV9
TGTGCCAGCAGCGTACTAGCGACCAATGAGCAGTACTTC
CASSVLATNEQYF
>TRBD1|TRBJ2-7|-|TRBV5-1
TGCGCCAGCAGCTACGGACAGGATACCTACGAGCAGTACTTC
CASSYGQDTYEQYF
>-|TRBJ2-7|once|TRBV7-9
TGTGCCAGCAGCTTAAGGCAGGGGTTGGGCGAGCAGTACTTC
CASSLRQGLGEQYF
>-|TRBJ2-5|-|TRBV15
TGTGCCACCAGCTTCCCCTACAGGGAAGCGGAGACCCAGTACTTC
CATSFPYREAETQYF
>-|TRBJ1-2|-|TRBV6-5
TGTGCCAGCAGTCCCCGGGCCGGGGACTATGGCTACACCTTC
CASSPRAGDYGYTF
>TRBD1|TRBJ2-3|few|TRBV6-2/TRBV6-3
TGTGCCAGCGCCGGGACAGTAACAGATACGCAGTATTTT
CASAGTVTDTQYF
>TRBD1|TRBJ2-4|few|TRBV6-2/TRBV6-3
TGTGCCAGCAGTCCAGGGGGCGGCAAAAACATTCAGTACTTC
CASSPGGGKNIQYF
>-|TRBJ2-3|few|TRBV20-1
TGCAGTGCCCAGAGGGGCACAGATACGCAGTATTTT
CSAQRGTDTQYF
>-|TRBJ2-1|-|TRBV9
TGTGCCAGCAACCCCGAGGAGGGGGCCTACTACAATGAGCAGTTCTTC
CASNPEEGAYYNEQFF
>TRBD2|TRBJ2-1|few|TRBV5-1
TGCGCCAGCAGCTTAGTGGCGGGGGGGCCAGACAATGAGCAGTTCTTC
CASSLVAGGPDNEQFF
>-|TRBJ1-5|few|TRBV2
TGTGCCAGCAGTGGCGAAGATCAGCCCCAGCATTTT
CASSGEDQPQHF
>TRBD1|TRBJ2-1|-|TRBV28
TGTGCCGGCAGTTTGGATTATTCAGGGGGCAGCAATGAGCAGTTCTTC
CAGSLDYSGGSNEQFF
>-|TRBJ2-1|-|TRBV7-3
TGTGCCAGCAGCTTAGAACCCGGGCGCGAGGGGCAGTTCTTC
CASSLEPGREGQFF
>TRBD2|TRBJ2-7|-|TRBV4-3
TGCGCCAGCAGCCAAGATTTTCGGCGGCTAGCGGACTACGAGCAGTACTTC
CASSQDFRRLADYEQYF
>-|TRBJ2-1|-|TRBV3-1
TGTGCCAGCAGCCTCCTGGAGGTACAGCCTCCCAATGAGCAGTTCTTC
CASSLLEVQPPNEQFF
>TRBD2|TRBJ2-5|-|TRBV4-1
TGCGCCAGCAGTCACACCCGATTCGGACTAGCGGGGGGGCCTGGCGGAGAGACCCAGTACTTC
CASSHTRFGLAGGPGGETQYF